A selection of T cell receptor beta chains follows, all from one sample in a study of blood T cell repertoires in COVID-19. Using immunoSEQ multiplex PCR, the repertoire was profiled, and TCRdb retains in-frame clones only, with some absent. The table records roughly 300,000 clones, roughly 93% of them present only once. The sample consisted of PBMCs or T cells enriched from blood (not recorded which). Source of these receptors: a woman between 35 and 50 years old with acute COVID-19. CDR3s include the opening cysteine and the closing phenylalanine or tryptophan. D genes are given only for firm matches.

d_call	v_call	j_call	cdr3_aa	cdr3_nt
TRBD2	TRBV5-1	TRBJ2-2	CASSGTSGSVELFF	TGCGCCAGCAGCGGGACTAGCGGGTCGGTGGAGCTGTTTTTT
TRBD2	TRBV3-1/TRBV3-2	TRBJ2-7	CASSQDDTPGLSYVKQYF	TGTGCCAGCAGCCAAGATGACACACCGGGACTATCGTACGTGAAGCAGTACTTC
-	TRBV4-1	TRBJ1-5	CASSQDMGGIQPQHF	TGCGCCAGCAGCCAAGATATGGGGGGGATTCAGCCCCAGCATTTT
-	TRBV28	TRBJ2-6	CASRRADPGANVLTF	TGTGCCAGCAGGCGGGCCGACCCTGGGGCCAACGTCCTGACTTTC
TRBD1	TRBV3-1/TRBV3-2	TRBJ1-2	CASSQAGGKNYGYTF	TGTGCCAGCAGCCAAGCAGGGGGCAAAAACTATGGCTACACCTTC
TRBD1	TRBV6-5	TRBJ1-5	CATRGGLEGQPQHF	TGTGCCACCCGAGGGGGCCTCGAGGGTCAGCCCCAGCATTTT
TRBD2	TRBV11-2	TRBJ2-1	CASRVGLAGFSSYNEQFF	TGTGCCAGCAGGGTGGGGCTAGCGGGATTCAGCTCCTACAATGAGCAGTTCTTC
TRBD1	TRBV27	TRBJ1-3	CASSDRGLSGNTIYF	TGTGCCAGCAGCGACAGGGGACTCTCTGGAAACACCATATATTTT
TRBD1	TRBV5-1	TRBJ1-2	CASSLTPGQESSYTF	TGCGCCAGCAGCTTGACCCCGGGACAGGAGTCTAGCTACACCTTC
-	TRBV2	TRBJ2-4	CASSGRAKNIQYF	TGTGCCAGCAGTGGCAGGGCCAAAAACATTCAGTACTTC
TRBD1	TRBV5-1	TRBJ2-1	CASSGQGAVHEQFF	TGCGCCAGCAGTGGGCAGGGGGCAGTCCATGAGCAGTTCTTC
TRBD2	TRBV3-1/TRBV3-2	TRBJ2-3	CASSPSERGSTDTQYF	TGTGCCAGCAGCCCATCGGAGCGGGGGAGCACAGATACGCAGTATTTT
-	TRBV5-1	TRBJ2-2	CASSLGVTNTGELFF	TGCGCCAGCAGCTTGGGAGTTACGAACACCGGGGAGCTGTTTTTT
TRBD1	TRBV24-1	TRBJ2-3	CATSDRGQGRDTQYF	TGTGCCACCAGTGACCGGGGACAGGGGAGAGATACGCAGTATTTT
-	TRBV5-6	TRBJ1-4	CASSLQGQLEKLFF	TGTGCCAGCAGCTTGCAGGGTCAACTTGAAAAACTGTTTTTT
-	TRBV28	TRBJ2-7	CASSYTGISYEQYF	TGTGCCAGCAGTTACACAGGGATTTCCTACGAGCAGTACTTC
TRBD1	TRBV28	TRBJ1-2	CASNAGTGPYWRGYTF	TGTGCCAGCAATGCCGGGACAGGACCGTATTGGAGGGGCTACACCTTC
TRBD1	TRBV6-1	TRBJ1-5	CASSEAAGTGGLSNQPQHF	TGTGCCAGCAGTGAAGCCGCTGGGACAGGGGGCCTTAGCAATCAGCCCCAGCATTTT
-	TRBV25-1	TRBJ2-1	CASSELVAGDEQFF	TGTGCCAGCAGTGAATTGGTCGCCGGGGATGAGCAGTTCTTC